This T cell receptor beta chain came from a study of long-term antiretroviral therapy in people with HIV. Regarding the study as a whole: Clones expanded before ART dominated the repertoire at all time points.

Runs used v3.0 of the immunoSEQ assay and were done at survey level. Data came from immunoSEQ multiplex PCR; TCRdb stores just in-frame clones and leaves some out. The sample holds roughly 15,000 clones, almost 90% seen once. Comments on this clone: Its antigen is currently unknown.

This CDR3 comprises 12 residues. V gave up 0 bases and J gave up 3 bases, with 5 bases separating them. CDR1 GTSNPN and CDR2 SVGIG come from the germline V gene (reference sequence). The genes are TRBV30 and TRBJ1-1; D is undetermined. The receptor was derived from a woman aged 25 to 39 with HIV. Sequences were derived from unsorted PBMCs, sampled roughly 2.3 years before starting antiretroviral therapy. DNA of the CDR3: TGTGCCTGGAGTGTACTCGACACTGAAGCTTTCTTT. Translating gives CAWSVLDTEAFF.